This T cell receptor beta chain was sequenced for a study of T cell repertoires in cytomegalovirus infection. Across the whole study: From public TCR beta signatures came an indication of both CMV infection and matching HLA type.

Notes on this clonotype: What it recognizes is unknown.

The CDR3 sequence is 14 residues long. The germline V gene encodes CDR1 SGHNT and CDR2 YYREEE (reference sequence). V shed 3 bases and J shed 8 bases, with 17 bases lying between them. TCRdb ran MiXCR on the reads and lists one entry per CDR3 protein. Here the sample spans fewer than 1,000,000 distinct CDR3 sequences, around 32% being singletons. The V call is TRBV5-4, the J call TRBJ1-2; D unclear. The sample was cultured CD8+ T cells from PBMCs, taken from culture after CMV antigen stimulation. The sequence derives from a human donor in good health (CMV status not recorded). Some clones in this sample may be carry-over from other donors' samples. The CDR3: CASSSLGVLDGYTF. CDR3 DNA: TGTGCCAGCAGCTCCCTGGGAGTGCTGGACGGCTACACCTTC.